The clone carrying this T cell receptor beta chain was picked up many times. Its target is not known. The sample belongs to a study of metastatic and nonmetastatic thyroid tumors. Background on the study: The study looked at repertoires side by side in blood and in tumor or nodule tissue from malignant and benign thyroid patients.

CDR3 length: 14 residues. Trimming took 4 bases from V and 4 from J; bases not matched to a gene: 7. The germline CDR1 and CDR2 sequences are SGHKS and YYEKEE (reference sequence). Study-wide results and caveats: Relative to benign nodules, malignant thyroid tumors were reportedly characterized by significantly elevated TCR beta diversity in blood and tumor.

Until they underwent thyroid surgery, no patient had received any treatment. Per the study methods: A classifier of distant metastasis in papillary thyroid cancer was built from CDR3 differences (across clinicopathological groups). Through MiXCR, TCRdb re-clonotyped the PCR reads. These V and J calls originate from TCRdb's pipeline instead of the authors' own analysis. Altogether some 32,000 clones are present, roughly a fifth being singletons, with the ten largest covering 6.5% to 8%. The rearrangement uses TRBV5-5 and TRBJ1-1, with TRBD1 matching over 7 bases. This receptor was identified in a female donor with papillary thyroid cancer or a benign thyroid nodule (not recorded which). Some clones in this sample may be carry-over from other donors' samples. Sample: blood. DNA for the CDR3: TGTGCCAGCAGCGAAACAGGGGTCGGCACTGAAGCTTTCTTT. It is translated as CASSETGVGTEAFF.